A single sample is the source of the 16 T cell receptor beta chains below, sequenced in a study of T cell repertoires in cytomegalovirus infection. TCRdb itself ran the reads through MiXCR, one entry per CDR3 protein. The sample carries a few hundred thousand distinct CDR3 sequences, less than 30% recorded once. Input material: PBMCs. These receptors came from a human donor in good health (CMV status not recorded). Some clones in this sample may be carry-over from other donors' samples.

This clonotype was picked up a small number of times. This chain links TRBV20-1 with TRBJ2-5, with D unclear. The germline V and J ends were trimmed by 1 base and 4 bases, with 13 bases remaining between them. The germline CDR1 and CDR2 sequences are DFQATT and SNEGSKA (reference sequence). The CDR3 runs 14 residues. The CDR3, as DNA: TGCAGTGCTAGAGGTGCTGGGATTCTAGAGACCCAGTACTTC. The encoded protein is CSARGAGILETQYF.

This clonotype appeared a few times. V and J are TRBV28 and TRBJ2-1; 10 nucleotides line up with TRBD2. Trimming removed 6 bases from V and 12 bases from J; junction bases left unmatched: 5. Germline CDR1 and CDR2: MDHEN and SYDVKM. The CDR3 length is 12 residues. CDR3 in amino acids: CASSLLAGWQFF. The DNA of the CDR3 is TGTGCCAGCAGCCTACTAGCGGGGTGGCAGTTCTTC.

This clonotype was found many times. The CDR3, as DNA: TGTGCCAGCAGCTTAGCCAGGGGGGCCGGGGAGCTGTTTTTT. It translates to CASSLARGAGELFF. The V and J genes are TRBV7-2 and TRBJ2-2; D is perhaps TRBD1 (7 bases). V lost 0 bases and J 6 bases, leaving 8 bases between the germline ends. The CDR3 is made up of 14 amino acids. Germline-derived CDR1 and CDR2 are SGHTA and FQGNSA.

The CDR3: CASSPTGNSPYGYTF. CDR3 coding DNA: TGTGCCAGCAGCCCAACAGGGAACAGCCCATATGGCTACACCTTC. The rearrangement uses TRBV7-8 and TRBJ1-2, with D possibly matching TRBD1 (6 bases). Trimming stripped 5 bases from V and 5 bases from J, with 18 bases between. The V gene's germline CDR1 is SGHVS and CDR2 FQNEAQ. The length of the CDR3 is 15 residues.

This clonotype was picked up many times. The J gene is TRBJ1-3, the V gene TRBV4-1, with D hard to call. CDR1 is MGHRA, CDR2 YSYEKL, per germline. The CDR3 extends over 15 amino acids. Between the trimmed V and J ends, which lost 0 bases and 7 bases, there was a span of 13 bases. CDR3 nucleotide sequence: TGCGCCAGCAGCCAAGATTTCCAGCTGGGGAACACCATATATTTT. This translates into CASSQDFQLGNTIYF.

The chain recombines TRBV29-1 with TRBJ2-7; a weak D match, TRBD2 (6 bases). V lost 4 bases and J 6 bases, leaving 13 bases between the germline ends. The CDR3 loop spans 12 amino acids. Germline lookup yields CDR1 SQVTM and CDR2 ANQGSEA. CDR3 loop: CSVVRRRGEQYF. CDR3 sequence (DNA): TGCAGCGTTGTTAGGAGGAGGGGCGAGCAGTACTTC.

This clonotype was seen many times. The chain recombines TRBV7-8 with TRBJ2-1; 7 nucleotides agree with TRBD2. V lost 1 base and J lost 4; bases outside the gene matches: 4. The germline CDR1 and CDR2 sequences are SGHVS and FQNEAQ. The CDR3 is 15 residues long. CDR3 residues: CASSLVWGLYNEQFF. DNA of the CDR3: TGTGCCAGCAGCTTAGTGTGGGGACTATACAATGAGCAGTTCTTC. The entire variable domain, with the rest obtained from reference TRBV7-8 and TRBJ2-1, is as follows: GAGVSQSPRYKVAKRGQDVALRCDPISGHVSLFWYQQALGQGPEFLTYFQNEAQLDKSGLPSDRFFAERPEGSVSTLKIQRTQQEDSAVYLCASSLVWGLYNEQFFGPGTRLTVL.

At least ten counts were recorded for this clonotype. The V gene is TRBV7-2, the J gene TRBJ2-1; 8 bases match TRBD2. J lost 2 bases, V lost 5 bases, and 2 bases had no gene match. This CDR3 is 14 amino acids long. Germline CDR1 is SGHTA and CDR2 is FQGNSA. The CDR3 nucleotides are TGTGCCAGCAGCAAGGGACTAGCCTACAATGAGCAGTTCTTC. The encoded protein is CASSKGLAYNEQFF. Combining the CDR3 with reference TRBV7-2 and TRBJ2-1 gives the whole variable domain GAGVSQSPSNKVTEKGKDVELRCDPISGHTALYWYRQSLGQGLEFLIYFQGNSAPDKSGLPSDRFSAERTGGSVSTLTIQRTQQEDSAVYLCASSKGLAYNEQFFGPGTRLTVL.

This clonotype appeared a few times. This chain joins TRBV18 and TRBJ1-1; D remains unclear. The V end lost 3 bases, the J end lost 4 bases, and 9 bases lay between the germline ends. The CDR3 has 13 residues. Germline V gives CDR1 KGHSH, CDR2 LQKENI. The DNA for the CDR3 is TGTGCCAGCTCACCGTCTCCGGGCACTGAAGCTTTCTTT. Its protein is CASSPSPGTEAFF.

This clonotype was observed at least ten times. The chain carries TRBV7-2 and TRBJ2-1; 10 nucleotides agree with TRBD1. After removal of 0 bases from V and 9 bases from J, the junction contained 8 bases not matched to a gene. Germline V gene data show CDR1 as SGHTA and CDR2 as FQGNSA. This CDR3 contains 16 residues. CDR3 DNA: TGTGCCAGCAGCTTAGCGCACGGACAGGGGGTTTTTGAGCAGTTCTTC. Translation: CASSLAHGQGVFEQFF. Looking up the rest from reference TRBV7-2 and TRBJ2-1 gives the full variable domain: GAGVSQSPSNKVTEKGKDVELRCDPISGHTALYWYRQSLGQGLEFLIYFQGNSAPDKSGLPSDRFSAERTGGSVSTLTIQRTQQEDSAVYLCASSLAHGQGVFEQFFGPGTRLTVL.

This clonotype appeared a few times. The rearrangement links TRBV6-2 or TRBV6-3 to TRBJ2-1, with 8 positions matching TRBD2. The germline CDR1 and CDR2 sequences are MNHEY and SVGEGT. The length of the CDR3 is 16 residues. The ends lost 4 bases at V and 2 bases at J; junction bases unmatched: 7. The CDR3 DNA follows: TGTGCCAGCAGTTCGGGAGGGGGTAGGACCTACAATGAGCAGTTCTTC. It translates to CASSSGGGRTYNEQFF.

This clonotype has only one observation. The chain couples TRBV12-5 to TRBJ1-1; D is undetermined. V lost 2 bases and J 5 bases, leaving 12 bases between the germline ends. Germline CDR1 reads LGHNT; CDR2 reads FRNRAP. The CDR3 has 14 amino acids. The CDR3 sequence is CASGLPRLQTEAFF. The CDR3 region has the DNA TGTGCTAGTGGTTTGCCCCGACTGCAAACTGAAGCTTTCTTT.

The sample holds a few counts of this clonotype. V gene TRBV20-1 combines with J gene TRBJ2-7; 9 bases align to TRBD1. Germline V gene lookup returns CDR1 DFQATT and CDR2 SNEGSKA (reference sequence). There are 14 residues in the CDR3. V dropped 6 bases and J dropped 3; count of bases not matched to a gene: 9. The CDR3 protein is CSATDRGNFYEQYF. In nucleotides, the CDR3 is TGCAGTGCCACGGACAGGGGTAACTTCTACGAGCAGTACTTC.

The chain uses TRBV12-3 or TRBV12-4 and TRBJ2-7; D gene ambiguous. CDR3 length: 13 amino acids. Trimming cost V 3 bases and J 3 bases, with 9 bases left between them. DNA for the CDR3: TGTGCCAGCAGTTTCGGGCGGATCTACGAGCAGTACTTC. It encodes CASSFGRIYEQYF.

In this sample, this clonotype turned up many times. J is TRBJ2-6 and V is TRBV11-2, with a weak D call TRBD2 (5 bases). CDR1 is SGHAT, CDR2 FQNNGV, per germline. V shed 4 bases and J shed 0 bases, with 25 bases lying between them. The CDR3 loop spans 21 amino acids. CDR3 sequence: CASSSYISSGKSPSGANVLTF. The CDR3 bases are TGTGCCAGCAGCTCGTATATTTCATCCGGGAAATCCCCCTCTGGGGCCAACGTCCTGACTTTC. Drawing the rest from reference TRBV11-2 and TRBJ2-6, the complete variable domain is EAGVAQSPRYKIIEKRQSVAFWCNPISGHATLYWYQQILGQGPKLLIQFQNNGVVDDSQLPKDRFSAERLKGVDSTLKIQPAKLEDSAVYLCASSSYISSGKSPSGANVLTFGAGSRLTVL.

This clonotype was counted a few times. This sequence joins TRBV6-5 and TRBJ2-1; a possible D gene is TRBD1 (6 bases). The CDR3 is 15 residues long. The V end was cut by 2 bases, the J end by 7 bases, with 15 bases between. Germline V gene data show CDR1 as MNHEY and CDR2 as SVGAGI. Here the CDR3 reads CASSYKQGRKNEQFF. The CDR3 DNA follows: TGTGCCAGCAGTTACAAACAGGGAAGGAAAAATGAGCAGTTCTTC.